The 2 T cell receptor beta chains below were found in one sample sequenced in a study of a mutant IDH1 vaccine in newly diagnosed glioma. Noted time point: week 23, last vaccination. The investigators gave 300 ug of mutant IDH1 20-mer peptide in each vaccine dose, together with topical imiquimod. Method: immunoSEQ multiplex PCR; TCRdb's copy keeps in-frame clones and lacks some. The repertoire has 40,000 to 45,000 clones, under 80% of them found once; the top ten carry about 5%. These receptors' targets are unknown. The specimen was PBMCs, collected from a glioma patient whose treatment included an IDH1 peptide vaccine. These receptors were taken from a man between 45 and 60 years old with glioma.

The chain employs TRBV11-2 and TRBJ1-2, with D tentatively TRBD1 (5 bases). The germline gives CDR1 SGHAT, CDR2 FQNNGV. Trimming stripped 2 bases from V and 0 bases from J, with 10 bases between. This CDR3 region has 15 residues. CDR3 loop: CASSLTGQPNYGYTF. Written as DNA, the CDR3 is TGTGCCAGCAGCTTAACGGGGCAGCCTAACTATGGCTACACCTTC.

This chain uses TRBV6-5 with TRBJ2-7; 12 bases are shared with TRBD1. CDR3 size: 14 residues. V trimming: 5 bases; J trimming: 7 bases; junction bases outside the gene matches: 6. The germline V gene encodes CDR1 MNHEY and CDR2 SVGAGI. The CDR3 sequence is CASSTGTGGREQYF. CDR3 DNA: TGTGCCAGCAGTACCGGGACAGGGGGCCGGGAGCAGTACTTC.